Presented here are 8 T cell receptor beta chains from one specimen sequenced in a study of shared clonotypes between healthy human individuals. The method was immunoSEQ multiplex PCR; TCRdb's version includes in-frame clones alone and lacks a portion of them. Found here are roughly 2,500,000 clones, over 85% of them singletons; the top ten hold 0.36%. What was sequenced was naive CD4+ T cells from PBMCs. Subset here: CD45RA+ positively selected. These receptor sequences come from a man younger than 35 in good health. Some clones in this sample may be carry-over from other donors' samples.

The chain couples TRBV7-2 to TRBJ1-1; D is undetermined. V shed 1 base and J shed 4 bases, with 16 bases lying between them. Per germline, CDR1 SGHTA and CDR2 FQGNSA. The CDR3 extends over 16 amino acids. The CDR3 DNA reads as TGTGCCAGCAGCTTAGTAGCGGTTGGGTGGGGCACTGAAGCTTTCTTT. Protein sequence: CASSLVAVGWGTEAFF.

The rearrangement joins TRBV19 to TRBJ2-2; possibly TRBD2 for D (6 bases). V shed 2 bases and J shed 6 bases, with 10 bases lying between them. The CDR3 spans 14 residues. CDR1 and CDR2 from the germline V gene are LNHDA and SQIVND (reference sequence). The CDR3, as DNA: TGTGCCAGTAGTATACAGGGAGGAGCCGGGGAGCTGTTTTTT. Translation gives CASSIQGGAGELFF.

The chain uses TRBV28 and TRBJ1-5; no firm D call. V was trimmed by 0 bases and J by 6 bases, leaving 3 bases between them. The CDR3 sequence is 12 residues long. Germline values: CDR1 MDHEN, CDR2 SYDVKM. CDR3 in DNA: TGTGCCAGCAGTTTATGGTTTCAGCCCCAGCATTTT. Translation gives CASSLWFQPQHF.

The rearrangement joins TRBV10-3 to TRBJ2-7; 7 bases align to TRBD1. The germline CDR1 and CDR2 sequences are ENHRY and SYGVKD. The V segment lost 2 bases and the J segment 4 bases; nucleotides outside the gene matches: 8. This CDR3 comprises 15 residues. The CDR3 DNA sequence: TGTGCCATCAGTGAGGGACAGGCTAGGATTTACGAGCAGTACTTC. It encodes CAISEGQARIYEQYF.

J is TRBJ2-3 and V is TRBV6-5, with 8 nucleotides matching TRBD1. CDR3 size: 16 residues. J gave up 3 bases and V 3 bases, and 8 bases lay outside the gene matches. The V gene's germline CDR1 is MNHEY and CDR2 SVGAGI. The CDR3 region has the DNA TGTGCCAGCAGTTATTTGGAGCAGGGGGCTACAGATACGCAGTATTTT. This codes for CASSYLEQGATDTQYF.

About this clone: The sample contains more than one DNA sequence encoding this CDR3. The chain carries TRBV7-2 and TRBJ2-7; D ambiguous. The CDR3 runs to 13 residues. Trimming removed 5 bases from V and 0 bases from J, with 8 bases in between. The germline V gene encodes CDR1 SGHTA and CDR2 FQGNSA. CDR3: CASSPTPSYEQYF. The CDR3 nucleotides read TGTGCCAGCAGCCCTACCCCCTCCTACGAGCAGTACTTC.

Here the CDR3 reads CASSDPGESTDTQYF. The CDR3 DNA reads as TGTGCCAGCAGTGACCCGGGCGAGTCCACAGATACGCAGTATTTT. The rearrangement joins TRBV6-4 to TRBJ2-3; D unclear. V shed 2 bases and J shed 2 bases, with 11 bases lying between them. The CDR3 totals 15 residues. The V gene's germline CDR1 is MRHNA and CDR2 SNTAGT.

In this sample, this clone turned up once. V and J are TRBV4-1 and TRBJ2-1; TRBD2 matches 7 bases. The CDR3 runs 16 residues. Germline V gene data show CDR1 as MGHRA and CDR2 as YSYEKL. After removal of 5 bases from V and 7 bases from J, the junction contained 14 bases not matched to a gene. DNA for the CDR3: TGCGCCAGCAGCGGCCGGGACTACATCGTTCTTAATGAGCAGTTCTTC. Its translation is CASSGRDYIVLNEQFF.